Following are 19 T cell receptor beta chains from one sample sequenced in a study of regulatory T cells in long-lasting Graves disease. Combining iRepertoire HTBI primers with Arm-PCR of CDR3 regions, the authors built TCR beta libraries. Using its own MiXCR run on the multiplex PCR reads, TCRdb lists one record per CDR3 protein. The data hold a few hundred thousand distinct CDR3 sequences, with about 11% observed a single time. This sample's time point: newly diagnosed GD, antithyroid drugs for less than 3 months. Isolated PBMC RNA provided the starting material for the TCR library. This same sample was also taken into another study, of T cells in Graves' hyperthyroidism and ophthalmopathy.

The starting material was peripheral blood mononuclear cells (PBMCs), obtained at new diagnosis, from a patient treated with antithyroid drugs. Receptors were obtained from a young woman with Graves disease.

Many counts were recorded for this clonotype. The chain combines TRBV6-5 with TRBJ1-1; D not resolved. V lost 0 bases and J 3 bases, leaving 8 bases between the germline ends. The CDR3 has 14 amino acids. Germline CDR1 and CDR2: MNHEY and SVGAGI. The CDR3 DNA reads TGTGCCAGCAGTTACTCCGGGGTGTACACTGAAGCTTTCTTT. This translates into CASSYSGVYTEAFF.

This clonotype was observed a few times. This rearrangement joins TRBV7-3 to TRBJ2-3; D tentatively reads TRBD1 or TRBD2 (5 bases each). CDR3 length: 14 residues. Germline CDR1 SGHTA, CDR2 FQGTGA. V lost 6 bases, J lost 6 bases, and 16 bases lay in between. The CDR3 protein is CASRLGPRRDTQYF. Written as DNA, the CDR3 is TGTGCCAGCAGGTTGGGACCTAGAAGGGATACGCAGTATTTT.

This clonotype was observed at least ten times. The genes are TRBV20-1 and TRBJ1-1, with 7 positions matching TRBD1. There are 13 residues in the CDR3. The germline V gene has CDR1 DFQATT and CDR2 SNEGSKA (reference sequence). V lost 2 bases, J lost 6 bases, and 6 bases stayed unmatched. The CDR3 reads CSARTGEMAEAFF. CDR3 coding DNA: TGCAGTGCTAGAACAGGGGAAATGGCTGAAGCTTTCTTT.

This clonotype was recorded many times. The chain uses TRBV6-1 and TRBJ2-2; 7 positions agree with TRBD2. The CDR3 runs 17 residues. The ends lost 7 bases at V and 1 base at J; junction bases unmatched: 12. CDR1 MNHNS and CDR2 SASEGT come from the germline V gene. The CDR3: CASTRFFLAENTGELFF. In DNA form, the CDR3 reads TGTGCCAGCACCCGGTTCTTCCTAGCGGAGAACACCGGGGAGCTGTTTTTT.

CDR3 sequence: CASGRRTGSEKLFF. The CDR3 nucleotides read TGTGCCAGTGGTAGGCGGACGGGTAGTGAAAAACTGTTTTTT. The chain is built from TRBV19 and TRBJ1-4; no reliable D call. V lost 8 bases to trimming and J lost 7 bases, with 17 bases between them. This CDR3 region has 14 residues. CDR1 is LNHDA and CDR2 is SQIVND in the germline V gene (reference sequence). Supplemented by reference TRBV19 and TRBJ1-4, the full variable domain reads DGGITQSPKYLFRKEGQNVTLSCEQNLNHDAMYWYRQDPGQGLRLIYYSQIVNDFQKGDIAEGYSVSREKKESFPLTVTSAQKNPTAFYLCASGRRTGSEKLFFGSGTQLSVL.

This clonotype was detected ten times or more. The V gene is TRBV4-3, the J gene TRBJ2-2; D uncertain. This CDR3 contains 12 residues. The germline V and J ends were trimmed by 1 base and 7 bases, with 4 bases remaining between them. Per the germline V gene, CDR1 is LGHNA and CDR2 is YSLEER. The CDR3 nucleotides read TGCGCCAGCAGCCAAGCCAGCGGGGAGCTGTTTTTT. Translated, it gives CASSQASGELFF.

This clonotype was detected many times. V gene TRBV20-1 combines with J gene TRBJ1-1; D unclear. The CDR3 totals 15 residues. Germline V gene data show CDR1 as DFQATT and CDR2 as SNEGSKA (reference sequence). Trimming cost V 1 base and J 5 bases, with 17 bases left between them. For the CDR3, the DNA is TGCAGTGCTAGAGGGGTTAGTTTTTCGCCGACTGAAGCTTTCTTT. It yields the protein CSARGVSFSPTEAFF.

This clonotype appeared many times. CDR3 DNA sequence: TGCAGCGTTGATGACGTTTGGGACACAGATACGCAGTATTTT. Translation: CSVDDVWDTDTQYF. This chain connects TRBV29-1 to TRBJ2-3; D call uncertain. V lost 3 bases, J lost 2 bases, and 12 bases lay in between. The CDR3 runs to 14 residues. Per the germline V gene, CDR1 is SQVTM and CDR2 is ANQGSEA.

This clonotype was seen at least ten times. The chain couples TRBV10-3 to TRBJ2-5; TRBD2 aligns across 11 bases. The CDR3 has 15 amino acids. Germline-derived CDR1 and CDR2 are ENHRY and SYGVKD. V was clipped by 4 bases and J by 2 bases; unmatched bases: 3. The CDR3 sequence is CAISGGLADQETQYF. CDR3 in DNA: TGTGCCATCAGTGGGGGACTAGCGGATCAAGAGACCCAGTACTTC.

This clonotype showed up just a few times. Germline and junction disagree at one end, which may indicate a read error. This chain connects TRBV7-9 to TRBJ1-2; TRBD1 agrees at 9 bases. The germline V gene has CDR1 SEHNR and CDR2 FQNEAQ (reference sequence). The CDR3 is made up of 13 amino acids. In DNA, the CDR3 is TGTGCCAGCAGCCCCCTCGGGGGGACAGGGATCTTCTTC. It codes for CASSPLGGTGIFF.

Comments on this clonotype: This sequence may be a read error, since a much larger clone differs from it by one base. The chain employs TRBV28 and TRBJ2-6, with D perhaps TRBD2 (5 bases). The CDR3 is made up of 15 amino acids. Trimming removed 8 bases at V and 3 bases at J, with 14 bases between. The V gene's germline CDR1 is MDHEN and CDR2 SYDVKM. Written as DNA, the CDR3 is TGTGCCAGCCTAGGCAGGAGGTTTGGGGCCAACGTCCTGACTTTC. This sequence encodes CASLGRRFGANVLTF.

This clonotype was found many times. The chain employs TRBV7-2 and TRBJ1-1; no firm D call. Germline CDR1 is SGHTA and CDR2 is FQGNSA. V lost 2 bases to trimming and J lost 0 bases, with 7 bases between them. The CDR3 totals 14 residues. The CDR3 DNA is TGTGCCAGCAGCTTATGGGTTATGAACACTGAAGCTTTCTTT. This encodes CASSLWVMNTEAFF.

In this sample, this clonotype turned up many times. The chain combines TRBV2 with TRBJ2-1; D possibly corresponds to TRBD2 (6 bases). The CDR3 runs to 13 residues. In germline, CDR1 is SNHLY, CDR2 FYNNEI. V was trimmed by 10 bases and J by 4 bases, leaving 14 bases between them. CDR3 DNA sequence: TGTGCCACCCTCGGGACTCTATACAATGAGCAGTTCTTC. Protein sequence: CATLGTLYNEQFF.

This clonotype occurred many times. The chain combines TRBV2 with TRBJ2-1; D may be TRBD1 or TRBD2 (5 bases each). V was cut by 7 bases and J by 10 bases, with 26 bases left in between. CDR3 size: 16 residues. From germline, CDR1 is SNHLY and CDR2 FYNNEI. This chain's CDR3 is CASKARETDKHAEQFF. The CDR3 DNA reads TGTGCCAGCAAGGCCAGGGAGACTGATAAGCACGCGGAGCAGTTCTTC.

This clonotype was found a few times. The CDR3 here is CASGTVDTGELFF. DNA of the CDR3: TGTGCCAGCGGGACAGTCGACACCGGGGAGCTGTTTTTT. The V and J genes are TRBV19 and TRBJ2-2, with TRBD1 identical over 7 bases. Germline CDR1 LNHDA, CDR2 SQIVND (reference sequence). V lost 9 bases to trimming and J lost 3 bases; unmatched junction nucleotides: 4. This CDR3 comprises 13 residues.

This clonotype showed up just a few times. The chain carries TRBV27 and TRBJ2-3; no clear D gene. The CDR3 has 12 amino acids. Trimming pared 3 bases from V and 8 bases from J, leaving 9 bases between. Germline values: CDR1 MNHEY, CDR2 SMNVEV (reference sequence). In nucleotides, the CDR3 is TGTGCCAGCAGTTTTGGCGGCGTTACGCAGTATTTT. This translates into CASSFGGVTQYF.

This clonotype has ten or more counts. The chain is built from TRBV5-6 and TRBJ2-5; 12 bases fit TRBD2. CDR1 SGHDT and CDR2 YYEEEE come from the germline V gene. CDR3 size: 16 residues. V trimming: 6 bases; J trimming: 5 bases; junction bases outside the gene matches: 11. CDR3 sequence reads: CASTLTSGSSRETQYF. CDR3 nucleotides: TGTGCCAGCACCCTGACTAGCGGGAGTTCCAGGGAGACCCAGTACTTC.

The sample holds many counts of this clonotype. V usage is TRBV2 and J usage is TRBJ1-1; D is unclear. CDR3 size: 14 residues. Between the trimmed V and J ends, which lost 6 bases and 1 base, there was a span of 12 bases. CDR1 is SNHLY, CDR2 FYNNEI, per germline. In nucleotides, the CDR3 is TGTGCCAGCAGAAGAAGGGCTCAGAACACTGAAGCTTTCTTT. It translates to CASRRRAQNTEAFF.

This clonotype has ten or more counts. J is TRBJ2-5 and V is TRBV28; D remains unclear. From germline, CDR1 is MDHEN and CDR2 SYDVKM. The V end lost 3 bases, the J end lost 2 bases, and 10 bases lay between the germline ends. This CDR3 spans 14 amino acids. For the CDR3, the DNA is TGTGCCAGCAGTTTTTGGTACCCTCAAGAGACCCAGTACTTC. Its protein product is CASSFWYPQETQYF.